This TCR beta chain is from a study of blood T cells in healthy people across ages. V lost 4 bases and J lost 1, with 7 bases in between. Germline CDR1 MNHEY, CDR2 SMNVEV (reference sequence). The CDR3 sequence is 14 residues long. The table lists this clonotype with a few counts. The second PCR ran about 6 to 11 cycles with a sample-barcoded 5' primer and J-beta primers. One entry per CDR3 protein, called by TCRdb with MiXCR from the 5' RACE reads. The table lists 1.4 million to 1.5 million distinct CDR3 sequences, approximately 42% of them singletons. Material: blood. This sequence was found in a young woman in good health. The chain links TRBV27 to TRBJ2-2; D gene uncertain. CDR3 amino acids: CASSSWGNTGELFF. The CDR3 nucleotides are TGTGCCAGCAGTTCATGGGGGAACACCGGGGAGCTGTTTTTT.